This is a list of T cell receptor beta chains from one sample in a study of cytomegalovirus exposure and HLA in healthy donors. Data came from immunoSEQ multiplex PCR; TCRdb stores just in-frame clones and leaves some out. Here the sample spans around 190,000 clones, roughly 80% being singletons. The material sequenced was PBMCs. These receptors all stem from a woman aged 45-60 years in good health and CMV-seronegative. Each CDR3 is given with its conserved first and last residue. D genes are given only for firm matches. Only some rows state a clone size, as once, few, many or a class for expanded clones.

clone_size: once; v_call: TRBV6-1; d_call: TRBD1; j_call: TRBJ2-6; cdr3_aa: CASRDRGSGANVLTF; cdr3_nt: TGTGCCAGCAGGGACAGGGGTTCGGGGGCCAACGTCCTGACTTTC
clone_size: -; v_call: TRBV5-1; d_call: -; j_call: TRBJ2-1; cdr3_aa: CASSLARNNEQFF; cdr3_nt: TGCGCCAGCAGCTTGGCTAGGAACAATGAGCAGTTCTTC
clone_size: -; v_call: TRBV28; d_call: TRBD1; j_call: TRBJ1-2; cdr3_aa: CASSPQGQKGSYGYTF; cdr3_nt: TGTGCCAGCAGTCCCCAGGGACAGAAAGGTTCCTATGGCTACACCTTC
clone_size: -; v_call: TRBV6-5; d_call: TRBD2; j_call: TRBJ2-1; cdr3_aa: CASSLGAGGYNEQFF; cdr3_nt: TGTGCCAGCAGCCTTGGTGCGGGAGGCTACAATGAGCAGTTCTTC
clone_size: -; v_call: TRBV6-6; d_call: TRBD2; j_call: TRBJ2-3; cdr3_aa: CASSYAGDTDTQYF; cdr3_nt: TGTGCCAGCAGTTACGCGGGGGACACAGATACGCAGTATTTT
clone_size: -; v_call: TRBV7-9; d_call: -; j_call: TRBJ2-3; cdr3_aa: CASSRRLGTDTQYF; cdr3_nt: TGTGCCAGCAGCCGCCGACTTGGCACAGATACGCAGTATTTT
clone_size: -; v_call: TRBV4-1; d_call: -; j_call: TRBJ1-5; cdr3_aa: CASSQDVQNQPQHF; cdr3_nt: TGCGCCAGCAGCCAAGACGTGCAGAATCAGCCCCAGCATTTT
clone_size: -; v_call: TRBV5-6; d_call: -; j_call: TRBJ2-1; cdr3_aa: CASSLFIPSSYNEQFF; cdr3_nt: TGTGCCAGCAGCTTGTTCATCCCGAGCTCCTACAATGAGCAGTTCTTC
clone_size: -; v_call: TRBV27; d_call: TRBD1; j_call: TRBJ1-1; cdr3_aa: CASNAQGGAGAFF; cdr3_nt: TGTGCCAGCAACGCACAGGGGGGGGCTGGGGCTTTCTTT
clone_size: -; v_call: TRBV18; d_call: TRBD1; j_call: TRBJ2-7; cdr3_aa: CASSATGNEQYF; cdr3_nt: TGTGCCAGCTCAGCGACAGGGAACGAGCAGTACTTC
clone_size: -; v_call: TRBV5-4; d_call: -; j_call: TRBJ2-5; cdr3_aa: CASSLFRGQETQYF; cdr3_nt: TGTGCCAGCAGCTTGTTTAGGGGCCAAGAGACCCAGTACTTC
clone_size: -; v_call: TRBV10-3; d_call: -; j_call: TRBJ1-4; cdr3_aa: CATGQPNEKLFF; cdr3_nt: TGTGCCACCGGACAACCTAATGAAAAACTGTTTTTT
clone_size: -; v_call: TRBV9; d_call: TRBD1; j_call: TRBJ1-4; cdr3_aa: CASSVRDRFNEKLFF; cdr3_nt: TGTGCCAGCAGCGTAAGGGACAGATTTAATGAAAAACTGTTTTTT
clone_size: -; v_call: TRBV6-1; d_call: -; j_call: TRBJ1-1; cdr3_aa: CASTTNTEAFF; cdr3_nt: TGTGCCAGTACAACGAACACTGAAGCTTTCTTT
clone_size: -; v_call: TRBV7-2; d_call: -; j_call: TRBJ2-2; cdr3_aa: CASSNRVGNTGELFF; cdr3_nt: TGTGCCAGCAGTAACAGGGTGGGAAACACCGGGGAGCTGTTTTTT
clone_size: -; v_call: TRBV28; d_call: TRBD1; j_call: TRBJ2-5; cdr3_aa: CASSLPSWTGTTQETQYF; cdr3_nt: TGTGCCAGCAGTTTACCCTCCTGGACAGGGACAACCCAAGAGACCCAGTACTTC
clone_size: -; v_call: TRBV7-2; d_call: -; j_call: TRBJ1-5; cdr3_aa: CASSNDRTSGSFNQPQHF; cdr3_nt: TGTGCCAGCAGCAACGACAGGACATCCGGGTCCTTCAATCAGCCCCAGCATTTT
clone_size: -; v_call: TRBV10-3; d_call: TRBD2; j_call: TRBJ2-7; cdr3_aa: CAIRATGLAETYEQYF; cdr3_nt: TGTGCCATCAGAGCCACAGGACTAGCGGAGACCTACGAGCAGTACTTC
clone_size: -; v_call: TRBV27; d_call: TRBD2; j_call: TRBJ2-3; cdr3_aa: CASSPPAGVADTQYF; cdr3_nt: TGTGCCAGCAGTCCCCCAGCGGGAGTGGCAGATACGCAGTATTTT
clone_size: -; v_call: TRBV4-1; d_call: -; j_call: TRBJ1-1; cdr3_aa: CASSQDPAMNTEAFF; cdr3_nt: TGCGCCAGCAGCCAAGATCCAGCGATGAACACTGAAGCTTTCTTT
clone_size: -; v_call: TRBV5-4; d_call: TRBD2; j_call: TRBJ2-7; cdr3_aa: CASSSGGILNYEQYF; cdr3_nt: TGTGCCAGCAGCTCGGGAGGGATCCTTAATTACGAGCAGTACTTC
clone_size: -; v_call: TRBV12-1; d_call: -; j_call: TRBJ1-5; cdr3_aa: CASSQGAKRADDQPQHF; cdr3_nt: TGTGCCAGCAGCCAGGGGGCAAAGCGGGCCGACGATCAGCCCCAGCATTTT
clone_size: few; v_call: TRBV27; d_call: -; j_call: TRBJ1-2; cdr3_aa: CASSSGTVGYGYTF; cdr3_nt: TGTGCCAGCAGTTCAGGGACTGTAGGCTATGGCTACACCTTC
clone_size: -; v_call: TRBV10-3; d_call: TRBD1; j_call: TRBJ2-6; cdr3_aa: CAIRSTGGPGANVLTF; cdr3_nt: TGTGCCATCAGAAGTACAGGGGGTCCTGGGGCCAACGTCCTGACTTTC
clone_size: -; v_call: TRBV18; d_call: -; j_call: TRBJ1-1; cdr3_aa: CASSSTTGLSNTEAFF; cdr3_nt: TGTGCCAGCTCATCGACGACGGGACTCTCGAACACTGAAGCTTTCTTT
clone_size: -; v_call: TRBV9; d_call: -; j_call: TRBJ2-7; cdr3_aa: CASSVGGGRTYEQYF; cdr3_nt: TGTGCCAGCAGCGTAGGAGGAGGGAGAACCTACGAGCAGTACTTC
clone_size: -; v_call: TRBV2; d_call: TRBD2; j_call: TRBJ2-3; cdr3_aa: CASGGTSGILDTQYF; cdr3_nt: TGTGCCAGCGGCGGGACTAGCGGGATTTTAGATACGCAGTATTTT
clone_size: -; v_call: TRBV5-1; d_call: TRBD1; j_call: TRBJ1-1; cdr3_aa: CASSTQGAPEAFF; cdr3_nt: TGCGCCAGCAGCACGCAGGGGGCCCCTGAAGCTTTCTTT
clone_size: once; v_call: TRBV27; d_call: TRBD2; j_call: TRBJ2-5; cdr3_aa: CASSLKGLAGEETQYF; cdr3_nt: TGTGCCAGCAGTTTGAAAGGACTAGCGGGGGAAGAGACCCAGTACTTC
clone_size: few; v_call: TRBV30; d_call: -; j_call: TRBJ2-1; cdr3_aa: CAWSYEGDTNNEQFF; cdr3_nt: TGTGCCTGGTCTTACGAAGGGGACACCAACAATGAGCAGTTCTTC
clone_size: -; v_call: TRBV5-1; d_call: TRBD1; j_call: TRBJ2-5; cdr3_aa: CASSQGTGHSQETQYF; cdr3_nt: TGCGCCAGCAGTCAAGGGACAGGCCATTCACAAGAGACCCAGTACTTC
clone_size: -; v_call: TRBV28; d_call: -; j_call: TRBJ1-1; cdr3_aa: CASCLTGTIFLTEAFF; cdr3_nt: TGTGCCAGCTGCCTTACCGGGACAATATTTCTCACTGAAGCTTTCTTT
clone_size: -; v_call: TRBV7-9; d_call: -; j_call: TRBJ2-7; cdr3_aa: CASSRDSSYEQYF; cdr3_nt: TGTGCCAGCAGCCGGGACTCCTCCTACGAGCAGTACTTC
clone_size: -; v_call: TRBV18; d_call: TRBD1; j_call: TRBJ1-5; cdr3_aa: CASSAGGDQPQHF; cdr3_nt: TGTGCCAGCTCAGCAGGGGGTGATCAGCCCCAGCATTTT
clone_size: few; v_call: TRBV4-1; d_call: -; j_call: TRBJ1-5; cdr3_aa: CASSQETYSNQPQHF; cdr3_nt: TGCGCCAGCAGCCAAGAAACTTATAGCAATCAGCCCCAGCATTTT
clone_size: -; v_call: TRBV5-8; d_call: -; j_call: TRBJ2-7; cdr3_aa: CASSLVTGPYEQYF; cdr3_nt: TGTGCCAGCAGCTTGGTAACAGGGCCCTACGAGCAGTACTTC
clone_size: -; v_call: TRBV19; d_call: TRBD1; j_call: TRBJ2-7; cdr3_aa: CASSVRTGAYEQYF; cdr3_nt: TGTGCCAGTAGTGTCCGGACAGGGGCCTACGAGCAGTACTTC
clone_size: -; v_call: TRBV9; d_call: -; j_call: TRBJ2-2; cdr3_aa: CASSVGGRGSAGELFF; cdr3_nt: TGTGCCAGCAGCGTAGGGGGGCGGGGGTCGGCCGGGGAGCTGTTTTTT
clone_size: -; v_call: TRBV10-2; d_call: -; j_call: TRBJ1-5; cdr3_aa: CASRSGVAAAAPQHF; cdr3_nt: TGCGCCAGCAGGTCAGGGGTCGCGGCGGCGGCTCCCCAGCATTTT
clone_size: -; v_call: TRBV6-5; d_call: TRBD1; j_call: TRBJ2-7; cdr3_aa: CASTPTWTGSYEQYF; cdr3_nt: TGTGCCAGCACCCCTACCTGGACAGGCTCCTACGAGCAGTACTTC
clone_size: -; v_call: TRBV15; d_call: -; j_call: TRBJ1-3; cdr3_aa: CATSRDFSGNTIYF; cdr3_nt: TGTGCCACCAGCAGAGACTTCTCTGGAAACACCATATATTTT
clone_size: -; v_call: TRBV5-1; d_call: TRBD2; j_call: TRBJ2-1; cdr3_aa: CASSLGVGGSGGPSSYNEQFF; cdr3_nt: TGCGCCAGCAGCTTGGGTGTCGGAGGTAGCGGGGGGCCGAGCTCCTACAATGAGCAGTTCTTC
clone_size: -; v_call: TRBV28; d_call: -; j_call: TRBJ2-6; cdr3_aa: CASSLGGSGANVLTF; cdr3_nt: TGTGCCAGCAGTTTAGGGGGCTCAGGGGCCAACGTCCTGACTTTC
clone_size: few; v_call: TRBV5-4; d_call: TRBD2; j_call: TRBJ2-1; cdr3_aa: CASSLDGRAGNEQFF; cdr3_nt: TGTGCCAGCAGCTTGGACGGGAGGGCGGGTAATGAGCAGTTCTTC
clone_size: -; v_call: TRBV6-4; d_call: -; j_call: TRBJ2-1; cdr3_aa: CAKKIRGGYNEQFF; cdr3_nt: TGTGCCAAAAAAATCAGGGGTGGCTACAATGAGCAGTTCTTC
clone_size: -; v_call: TRBV5-1; d_call: TRBD2; j_call: TRBJ2-1; cdr3_aa: CASSFQPSGQYNEQFF; cdr3_nt: TGCGCCAGCAGCTTCCAGCCTAGCGGCCAATACAATGAGCAGTTCTTC
clone_size: -; v_call: TRBV2; d_call: -; j_call: TRBJ1-2; cdr3_aa: CASSVYREGYTF; cdr3_nt: TGTGCCAGCAGTGTTTACAGGGAGGGCTACACCTTC
clone_size: -; v_call: TRBV18; d_call: TRBD2; j_call: TRBJ2-1; cdr3_aa: CASSPALLAGVGNEQFF; cdr3_nt: TGTGCCAGCTCACCCGCTCTACTAGCGGGAGTAGGCAATGAGCAGTTCTTC
clone_size: -; v_call: TRBV7-9; d_call: TRBD2; j_call: TRBJ2-1; cdr3_aa: CASSLDWRGGPYNEQFF; cdr3_nt: TGTGCCAGCAGCTTAGATTGGCGGGGGGGTCCCTACAATGAGCAGTTCTTC
clone_size: -; v_call: TRBV5-6; d_call: -; j_call: TRBJ2-7; cdr3_aa: CASSSSPTDYEQYF; cdr3_nt: TGTGCCAGCAGCTCTAGCCCTACAGATTACGAGCAGTACTTC
clone_size: -; v_call: TRBV28; d_call: -; j_call: TRBJ2-7; cdr3_aa: CASSSPGRFTYEQYF; cdr3_nt: TGTGCCAGCAGTTCCCCTGGGAGGTTTACCTACGAGCAGTACTTC
clone_size: -; v_call: TRBV5-6; d_call: -; j_call: TRBJ1-5; cdr3_aa: CASSLWSDQPQHF; cdr3_nt: TGTGCCAGCAGCTTGTGGAGTGATCAGCCCCAGCATTTT
clone_size: once; v_call: TRBV2; d_call: -; j_call: TRBJ1-1; cdr3_aa: CASNQGARNTEAFF; cdr3_nt: TGTGCCAGCAACCAAGGAGCGAGGAACACTGAAGCTTTCTTT
clone_size: few; v_call: TRBV11-2; d_call: TRBD1; j_call: TRBJ2-4; cdr3_aa: CASSLEGQGLQNIQYF; cdr3_nt: TGTGCCAGCAGCTTAGAAGGACAGGGGCTACAAAACATTCAGTACTTC